This entry lists 9 T cell receptor beta chains sequenced from one sample in a study of metastatic and nonmetastatic thyroid tumors. Thyroid surgery was performed in patients who had received no treatment beforehand. TCRdb re-called clones from the PCR reads using MiXCR. The sample comprises roughly 14,000 clones, approximately 30% of which are singletons, and roughly a fifth rests with the top ten. The sample consisted of tumor tissue. The source of these receptors is a female donor with papillary thyroid cancer or a benign thyroid nodule (not recorded which). Some clones in this sample may be carry-over from other donors' samples.

In this sample, this clone turned up a few times. This chain connects TRBV15 to TRBJ2-7; 10 bases agree with TRBD2. Germline loops: CDR1 LNHNV, CDR2 YYDKDF (reference sequence). The junction had 5 bases not matched to a gene; V was cut back by 5 bases and J by 4 bases. The CDR3 runs 14 residues. As DNA, the CDR3 is TGTGCCACCAGCCCCGGGACTAGCGCGTACGAGCAGTACTTC. This encodes CATSPGTSAYEQYF.

There are many counts of this clone. CDR3 nucleotide sequence: TGTGCCAGCACCCTGGCCTCTAAACCGACGGATACGCAGTATTTT. Translated: CASTLASKPTDTQYF. This rearrangement joins TRBV7-9 to TRBJ2-3; D remains ambiguous. The germline V gene encodes CDR1 SEHNR and CDR2 FQNEAQ (reference sequence). Trimming removed 7 bases at V and 6 bases at J, with 20 bases between. This CDR3 comprises 15 residues.

The gene calls are TRBV20-1 and TRBJ2-2; D ambiguous. V was cut by 4 bases and J by 1 base, with 7 bases left in between. The CDR3 consists of 13 residues. Germline values: CDR1 DFQATT, CDR2 SNEGSKA (reference sequence). The CDR3 coding sequence is TGCAGTGCTACCCCACTGAACACCGGGGAGCTGTTTTTT. It is translated as CSATPLNTGELFF.

In its sample, this clone was seen once. This chain connects TRBV5-8 to TRBJ2-5, with 10 bases matching TRBD1. Germline V lookup: CDR1 SGHTS, CDR2 YDEGEE. The CDR3 runs 16 residues. V trimming: 4 bases; J trimming: 3 bases; junction bases outside the gene matches: 9. The chain's CDR3 is CASSLGEGTGEETQYF. The CDR3, as DNA: TGTGCCAGCAGCCTTGGGGAGGGGACAGGGGAAGAGACCCAGTACTTC.

This clone has a count of ten or more. CDR3 protein: CSARAPGGGPADTQYF. The DNA for the CDR3 is TGCAGTGCTAGAGCTCCTGGGGGGGGGCCGGCAGATACGCAGTATTTT. The chain joins TRBV20-1 to TRBJ2-3, with a tentative D call TRBD2 (7 bases). The CDR3 spans 16 residues. V was shortened by 1 base and J by 4 bases, with 18 bases between the two germline ends. Germline V CDR1 and CDR2: DFQATT, SNEGSKA (reference sequence).

This clone has at least ten counts. A much larger clonotype is one base distant, so this may be a read error. This chain joins TRBV15 and TRBJ1-1; 7 bases agree with TRBD1. The CDR3 runs to 14 residues. Germline values: CDR1 LNHNV, CDR2 YYDKDF (reference sequence). CDR3 coding DNA: TGTGCCACCGGCAGAGGGGGCGAGGCCACTGAAGCTTTCTTT. It encodes CATGRGGEATEAFF.

This clone was detected a few times. The chain combines TRBV6-1 with TRBJ1-4; D gene unclear. Germline V gene sequence: CDR1 MNHNS, CDR2 SASEGT. The ends were cut back, 8 bases at V and 2 bases at J, with 12 bases in the middle. The CDR3 length is 14 residues. As DNA, the CDR3 is TGTGCCAGCGATTTCCACGGTACTAATGAAAAACTGTTTTTT. It translates to CASDFHGTNEKLFF.

This clone was seen more than once but under ten times. V and J are TRBV19 and TRBJ2-7; D possibly corresponds to TRBD1 (6 bases). Trimming left V 5 bases short and J 3 bases short, with 11 bases between. Germline V gene data show CDR1 as LNHDA and CDR2 as SQIVND (reference sequence). The CDR3 loop spans 13 amino acids. The CDR3 loop reads CASSRDTNYEQYF. The CDR3 DNA reads as TGTGCCAGTAGTCGGGACACAAACTACGAGCAGTACTTC.

The V call is TRBV20-1, the J call TRBJ2-1; TRBD2 matches 10 bases. The ends lost 8 bases at V and 8 bases at J; junction bases unmatched: 21. CDR1 DFQATT and CDR2 SNEGSKA come from the germline V gene (reference sequence). The CDR3 extends over 17 amino acids. CDR3 nucleotide sequence: TGCAGTCCTCGGTTAGTTGGACTAGCGGTTTTTGGGGATGAGCAGTTCTTC. This gives the protein CSPRLVGLAVFGDEQFF.